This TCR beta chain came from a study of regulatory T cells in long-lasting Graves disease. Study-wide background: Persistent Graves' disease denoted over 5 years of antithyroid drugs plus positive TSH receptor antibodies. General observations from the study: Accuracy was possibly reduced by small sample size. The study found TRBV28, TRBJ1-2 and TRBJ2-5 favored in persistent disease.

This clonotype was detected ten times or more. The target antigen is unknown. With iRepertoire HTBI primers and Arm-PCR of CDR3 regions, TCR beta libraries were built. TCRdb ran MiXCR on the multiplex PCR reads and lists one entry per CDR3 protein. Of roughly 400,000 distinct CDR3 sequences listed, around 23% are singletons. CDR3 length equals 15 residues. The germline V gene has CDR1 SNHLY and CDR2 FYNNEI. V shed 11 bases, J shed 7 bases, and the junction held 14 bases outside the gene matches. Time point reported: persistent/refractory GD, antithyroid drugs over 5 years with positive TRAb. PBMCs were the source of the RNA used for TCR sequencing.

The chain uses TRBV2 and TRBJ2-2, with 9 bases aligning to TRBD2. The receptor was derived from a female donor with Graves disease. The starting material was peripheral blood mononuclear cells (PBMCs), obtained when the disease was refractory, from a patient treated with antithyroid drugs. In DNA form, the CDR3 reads TGTGCCGGAAAGACTAGCGGAAAACTCGACGGGGAGCTGTTTTTT. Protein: CAGKTSGKLDGELFF.